This is a list of T cell receptor beta chains from one sample in a study of T cells in lung cancer brain metastases. Using immunoSEQ multiplex PCR, the repertoire was profiled, and TCRdb retains in-frame clones only, with some absent. The table records 2,000 to 2,500 clones, approximately 92% of them present only once. The source material was tumor tissue from the primary lung tumor. These receptors came from a woman aged 30 to 39 with non-small cell lung cancer. CDR3s include the opening cysteine and the closing phenylalanine or tryptophan. D genes are given only for firm matches. Clone size is given for some rows only: seen once, a few or many times, or a class if the clone is expanded.

CDR3 protein: CSTERPEASNEQFF
CDR3 DNA: TGCAGTACCGAGCGACCCGAGGCCTCCAATGAGCAGTTCTTC
V gene: TRBV29-1
J gene: TRBJ2-1
clone size: -
D gene: -

CDR3 protein: CASGTAYEQYF
CDR3 DNA: TGTGCCAGCGGGACTGCCTACGAGCAGTACTTC
V gene: TRBV27
J gene: TRBJ2-7
clone size: -
D gene: -

CDR3 protein: CASSEANPGARKAYEQYF
CDR3 DNA: TGTGCCAGCAGTGAAGCTAACCCGGGGGCGCGCAAAGCCTACGAGCAGTACTTC
V gene: TRBV2
J gene: TRBJ2-7
clone size: once
D gene: -

CDR3 protein: CASSQTPNTEAFF
CDR3 DNA: TGCGCCAGCAGCCAGACACCGAACACTGAAGCTTTCTTT
V gene: TRBV5-1
J gene: TRBJ1-1
clone size: -
D gene: -

CDR3 protein: CASSFGAGGQETQYF
CDR3 DNA: TGTGCCAGCAGCTTCGGGGCGGGCGGCCAAGAGACCCAGTACTTC
V gene: TRBV7-3
J gene: TRBJ2-5
clone size: -
D gene: -

CDR3 protein: CASSPKTGQETQYF
CDR3 DNA: TGTGCCAGCTCACCAAAGACTGGGCAAGAGACCCAGTACTTC
V gene: TRBV18
J gene: TRBJ2-5
clone size: -
D gene: -

CDR3 protein: CASSLGGQGTYGYTF
CDR3 DNA: TGTGCCAGCAGTTTGGGGGGACAGGGGACCTATGGCTACACCTTC
V gene: TRBV27
J gene: TRBJ1-2
clone size: -
D gene: TRBD1

CDR3 protein: CANGAGGLQNEQFF
CDR3 DNA: TGTGCCAACGGAGCGGGAGGCCTCCAAAATGAGCAGTTCTTC
V gene: TRBV10-3
J gene: TRBJ2-1
clone size: -
D gene: TRBD2

CDR3 protein: CASSLTGYEQYF
CDR3 DNA: TGTGCCAGCAGCTTAACAGGGTACGAGCAGTACTTC
V gene: TRBV5-6
J gene: TRBJ2-7
clone size: -
D gene: -

CDR3 protein: CASRPHWGSGNSYEQYF
CDR3 DNA: TGTGCCAGCAGACCCCATTGGGGTAGCGGTAACTCCTACGAGCAGTACTTC
V gene: TRBV28
J gene: TRBJ2-7
clone size: -
D gene: -

CDR3 protein: CASSQEDLRGEGTEAFF
CDR3 DNA: TGTGCCAGCAGCCAAGAAGATCTAAGGGGCGAAGGCACTGAAGCTTTCTTT
V gene: TRBV14
J gene: TRBJ1-1
clone size: -
D gene: -

CDR3 protein: CASSPLGDNEQFF
CDR3 DNA: TGTGCCAGCAGCCCCCTCGGGGACAATGAGCAGTTCTTC
V gene: TRBV9
J gene: TRBJ2-1
clone size: -
D gene: -

CDR3 protein: CASRTTVATEAFF
CDR3 DNA: TGTGCCAGCAGGACAACAGTGGCCACTGAAGCTTTCTTT
V gene: TRBV28
J gene: TRBJ1-1
clone size: -
D gene: -

CDR3 protein: CASSYSMFGANVLTF
CDR3 DNA: TGTGCCAGCAGTTACTCGATGTTCGGGGCCAACGTCCTGACTTTC
V gene: TRBV6-5
J gene: TRBJ2-6
clone size: once
D gene: -

CDR3 protein: CASSPRLAGFEDTQYF
CDR3 DNA: TGTGCCAGCAGCCCCCGACTAGCCGGGTTTGAAGATACGCAGTATTTT
V gene: TRBV7-2
J gene: TRBJ2-3
clone size: -
D gene: TRBD2

CDR3 protein: CASSQDLRSGLTGELFF
CDR3 DNA: TGCGCCAGTAGCCAAGATTTGAGAAGCGGCTTGACCGGGGAGCTGTTTTTT
V gene: TRBV4-3
J gene: TRBJ2-2
clone size: -
D gene: -

CDR3 protein: CASSPQHYSNQPQHF
CDR3 DNA: TGCGCCAGCAGCCCACAGCATTATAGCAATCAGCCCCAGCATTTT
V gene: TRBV4-1
J gene: TRBJ1-5
clone size: -
D gene: -

CDR3 protein: CASSSPGRPLYGYTF
CDR3 DNA: TGTGCCAGCAGCTCCCCGGGCCGTCCCCTCTATGGCTACACTTTC
V gene: TRBV7-2
J gene: TRBJ1-2
clone size: -
D gene: -

CDR3 protein: CASSRDRGETQYF
CDR3 DNA: TGTGCTAGCAGCCGAGATAGGGGGGAGACCCAGTACTTC
V gene: TRBV4-2
J gene: TRBJ2-5
clone size: -
D gene: -

CDR3 protein: CASSVRQGGNNEQFF
CDR3 DNA: TGTGCCAGCAGCGTCCGACAGGGCGGAAACAATGAGCAGTTCTTC
V gene: TRBV9
J gene: TRBJ2-1
clone size: -
D gene: TRBD1

CDR3 protein: CASSSRQGPDTQYF
CDR3 DNA: TGTGCCAGCAGCTCACGACAGGGCCCAGATACGCAGTATTTT
V gene: TRBV7-2
J gene: TRBJ2-3
clone size: -
D gene: TRBD1

CDR3 protein: CASSLIHLTDTQYF
CDR3 DNA: TGTGCCAGCAGTTTGATACACCTCACAGATACGCAGTATTTT
V gene: TRBV27
J gene: TRBJ2-3
clone size: -
D gene: -

CDR3 protein: CASSRTSGVSYEQYF
CDR3 DNA: TGTGCCAGCAGTCGGACTAGCGGTGTATCCTACGAGCAGTACTTC
V gene: TRBV28
J gene: TRBJ2-7
clone size: -
D gene: TRBD2

CDR3 protein: CASSLGTGIQPQHF
CDR3 DNA: TGTGCCAGCAGTTTGGGGACAGGGATTCAGCCCCAGCATTTT
V gene: TRBV28
J gene: TRBJ1-5
clone size: -
D gene: TRBD1

CDR3 protein: CASKKPGQSYEQYF
CDR3 DNA: TGTGCCAGCAAAAAGCCGGGACAGAGCTACGAGCAGTACTTC
V gene: TRBV6-1
J gene: TRBJ2-7
clone size: -
D gene: TRBD1

CDR3 protein: CSVEATANTEAFF
CDR3 DNA: TGCAGCGTTGAAGCGACAGCGAACACTGAAGCTTTCTTT
V gene: TRBV29-1
J gene: TRBJ1-1
clone size: -
D gene: -

CDR3 protein: CASSFGTSGRDTQYF
CDR3 DNA: TGTGCCAGCAGTTTTGGGACTAGCGGGAGGGATACGCAGTATTTT
V gene: TRBV27
J gene: TRBJ2-3
clone size: -
D gene: TRBD2

CDR3 protein: CASSLAETFMGEQYF
CDR3 DNA: TGCGCCAGCAGCTTGGCCGAGACGTTCATGGGCGAGCAGTACTTC
V gene: TRBV5-1
J gene: TRBJ2-7
clone size: -
D gene: -

CDR3 protein: CASSFRGGMVGSPLHF
CDR3 DNA: TGCGCCAGCAGCTTCAGAGGGGGAATGGTAGGCTCACCCCTCCACTTT
V gene: TRBV5-1
J gene: TRBJ1-6
clone size: -
D gene: -

CDR3 protein: CASSGRDYDTGELFF
CDR3 DNA: TGTGCCAGCAGCGGCCGGGATTACGACACCGGGGAGCTGTTTTTT
V gene: TRBV9
J gene: TRBJ2-2
clone size: -
D gene: -

CDR3 protein: CASSYPRMGFNEKLFF
CDR3 DNA: TGTGCCAGCAGTTATCCCCGGATGGGATTTAATGAAAAACTGTTTTTT
V gene: TRBV2
J gene: TRBJ1-4
clone size: -
D gene: -

CDR3 protein: CASSLFLAGTDTQYF
CDR3 DNA: TGCGCCAGCAGCTTATTTCTAGCGGGCACAGATACGCAGTATTTT
V gene: TRBV5-1
J gene: TRBJ2-3
clone size: -
D gene: TRBD2

CDR3 protein: CASSLGGGPYNEQFF
CDR3 DNA: TGTGCCAGCAGCTTAGGGGGAGGGCCCTACAATGAGCAGTTCTTC
V gene: TRBV7-9
J gene: TRBJ2-1
clone size: -
D gene: TRBD2

CDR3 protein: CATSQERLLQQFF
CDR3 DNA: TGTGCCACCAGCCAAGAACGTTTACTGCAGCAGTTCTTC
V gene: TRBV15
J gene: TRBJ2-1
clone size: -
D gene: -

CDR3 protein: CAWKLKGGNQPQHF
CDR3 DNA: TGTGCCTGGAAACTCAAAGGGGGCAATCAGCCCCAGCATTTT
V gene: TRBV30
J gene: TRBJ1-5
clone size: -
D gene: -

CDR3 protein: CASSSLSKRTGGGETQYF
CDR3 DNA: TGTGCCAGCAGCAGTCTTAGTAAGAGGACAGGGGGAGGCGAGACCCAGTACTTC
V gene: TRBV5-4
J gene: TRBJ2-5
clone size: -
D gene: TRBD1

CDR3 protein: CASTRADEQYF
CDR3 DNA: TGTGCCAGCACCAGGGCAGATGAGCAGTACTTC
V gene: TRBV2
J gene: TRBJ2-7
clone size: -
D gene: -

CDR3 protein: CASSLAAGASTEAFF
CDR3 DNA: TGTGCCAGCAGCTTAGCGGCAGGGGCCAGCACTGAAGCTTTCTTT
V gene: TRBV7-9
J gene: TRBJ1-1
clone size: -
D gene: -

CDR3 protein: CASSLVFSRTAAYNEQFF
CDR3 DNA: TGTGCCAGCAGCTTAGTATTTTCTAGGACGGCCGCCTACAATGAGCAGTTCTTC
V gene: TRBV11-2
J gene: TRBJ2-1
clone size: -
D gene: -

CDR3 protein: CASSFTSSGANVLTF
CDR3 DNA: TGTGCCAGCAGCTTCACGAGCTCTGGGGCCAACGTCCTGACTTTC
V gene: TRBV7-2
J gene: TRBJ2-6
clone size: -
D gene: -

CDR3 protein: CASSLTRGGNEQFF
CDR3 DNA: TGTGCCAGCAGTTTGACTAGGGGTGGGAATGAGCAGTTCTTC
V gene: TRBV6-6
J gene: TRBJ2-1
clone size: -
D gene: -

CDR3 protein: CASTPDVAETQYF
CDR3 DNA: TGTGCCAGCACCCCTGACGTTGCGGAGACCCAGTACTTC
V gene: TRBV7-2
J gene: TRBJ2-5
clone size: -
D gene: -

CDR3 protein: CASSQVGVGQPQHF
CDR3 DNA: TGCGCCAGCAGCCAAGTGGGGGTGGGCCAGCCCCAGCATTTT
V gene: TRBV4-1
J gene: TRBJ1-5
clone size: -
D gene: -

CDR3 protein: CASSVEGSGARDTQYF
CDR3 DNA: TGTGCCAGCAGCGTAGAAGGTAGCGGGGCTAGAGATACGCAGTATTTT
V gene: TRBV9
J gene: TRBJ2-3
clone size: -
D gene: TRBD2

CDR3 protein: CASSNARSRGYTF
CDR3 DNA: TGTGCCAGTAGTAACGCGCGCAGCCGGGGCTACACCTTC
V gene: TRBV19
J gene: TRBJ1-2
clone size: -
D gene: -

CDR3 protein: CSVRVASTNEKLFF
CDR3 DNA: TGCAGCGTTAGAGTGGCCTCAACTAATGAAAAACTGTTTTTT
V gene: TRBV29-1
J gene: TRBJ1-4
clone size: once
D gene: -

CDR3 protein: CASTRKTSVPSTLTGELFF
CDR3 DNA: TGCGCCAGCACCCGAAAGACTAGCGTCCCCTCAACACTCACCGGGGAGCTGTTTTTT
V gene: TRBV5-1
J gene: TRBJ2-2
clone size: -
D gene: TRBD2

CDR3 protein: CASSFPGTVGYEQYF
CDR3 DNA: TGTGCCAGCAGCTTCCCCGGGACAGTAGGCTACGAGCAGTACTTC
V gene: TRBV7-9
J gene: TRBJ2-7
clone size: -
D gene: TRBD1

CDR3 protein: CASSFGGAVREQYF
CDR3 DNA: TGCGCCAGCAGCTTTGGGGGAGCCGTTCGTGAGCAGTACTTC
V gene: TRBV5-1
J gene: TRBJ2-7
clone size: once
D gene: -